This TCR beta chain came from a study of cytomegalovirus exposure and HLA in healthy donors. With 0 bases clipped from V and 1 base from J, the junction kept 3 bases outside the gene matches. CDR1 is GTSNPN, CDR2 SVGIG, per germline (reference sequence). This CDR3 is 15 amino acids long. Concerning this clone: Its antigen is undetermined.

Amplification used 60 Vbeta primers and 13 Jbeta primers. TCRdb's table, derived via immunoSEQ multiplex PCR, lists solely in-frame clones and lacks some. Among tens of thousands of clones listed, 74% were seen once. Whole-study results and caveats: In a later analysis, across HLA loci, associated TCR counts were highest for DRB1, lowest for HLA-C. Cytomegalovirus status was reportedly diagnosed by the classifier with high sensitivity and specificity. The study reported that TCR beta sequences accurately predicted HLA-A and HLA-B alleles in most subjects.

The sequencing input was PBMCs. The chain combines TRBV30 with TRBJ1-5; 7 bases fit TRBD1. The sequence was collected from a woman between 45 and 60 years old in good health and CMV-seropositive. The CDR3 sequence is CAWSVGDSSNQPQHF. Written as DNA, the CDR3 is TGTGCCTGGAGTGTAGGGGACAGCAGCAATCAGCCCCAGCATTTT.